This T cell receptor beta chain was sequenced during a study of a mutant IDH1 vaccine in newly diagnosed glioma. The wider study: Patients came in for eight vaccinations, in weeks 1, 3, 5, 7, 11, 15, 19 and 23. Vaccines began 4-6 weeks after radiotherapy alone, or with temozolomide cycles. Points from the study as a whole: Overall, 80% to 95% of patients had vaccine-induced immune responses.

The assay was immunoSEQ multiplex PCR, and TCRdb's table has in-frame clones only and misses some. The sample has about 25,000 clones; roughly 80% are singletons. Time point denoted: week 11, during vaccination. In every dose of vaccine, 300 ug of mutant IDH1 20-mer peptide was given alongside topical imiquimod. The donors' diagnosis was new WHO grade 3 or 4 astrocytoma that was IDH1-mutant and ATRX-lost. This clone showed up just once. Its cognate antigen is unknown. This CDR3 has 13 amino acids. The V end lost 3 bases, the J end lost 6 bases, and 9 bases lay between the germline ends. Germline CDR1 reads LNHDA; CDR2 reads SQIVND (reference sequence).

This TCR was recovered from a woman younger than 30 with glioma. This sample comprised PBMCs, obtained from a glioma patient whose treatment included an IDH1 peptide vaccine. The V gene is TRBV19, the J gene TRBJ1-5; maybe TRBD1 (6 bases). The CDR3 bases are TGTGCCAGTAGTATCAGGGGAGCTCAGCCCCAGCATTTT. Protein product: CASSIRGAQPQHF. The variable domain in full, completed from reference TRBV19 and TRBJ1-5, reads DGGITQSPKYLFRKEGQNVTLSCEQNLNHDAMYWYRQDPGQGLRLIYYSQIVNDFQKGDIAEGYSVSREKKESFPLTVTSAQKNPTAFYLCASSIRGAQPQHFGDGTRLSIL.